This is a list of T cell receptor beta chains from one sample in a study of blood T cell repertoires in COVID-19. TCRdb's table, derived via immunoSEQ multiplex PCR, lists solely in-frame clones and lacks some. The sample yields around 100,000 clones, 70% to 90% seen once. Sequenced: peripheral blood. The receptor source for this set is a middle-aged man with acute or convalescent COVID-19. Each CDR3 is given with its conserved first and last residue. The D gene is left open where the match is weak. Where a row states a size, it is once, few, many or the class of an expanded clone; other rows omit it.

D	size	V	J	length	DNA	CDR3
.	.	TRBV19	TRBJ1-4	14	TGTGCCAGTAGTCGATCCACAGGGCGCAGAAAACTGTTTTTT	CASSRSTGRRKLFF
TRBD1	.	TRBV4-2	TRBJ1-1	16	TGTGCCAGCAGCCAGCTGGCGGCAGGGGGCGCTTCTGAAGCTTTCTTT	CASSQLAAGGASEAFF
.	.	TRBV2	TRBJ2-3	14	TGTGCCAGCCAGGGGGGCTACAGCACAGATACGCAGTATTTT	CASQGGYSTDTQYF
.	.	TRBV15	TRBJ2-7	12	TGTGCCACCAGCAGAGATCGTAACGAGCAGTACTTC	CATSRDRNEQYF
.	.	TRBV12-3/TRBV12-4	TRBJ1-3	13	TGTGCCAGCAGTTACACAGCTGGAAACACCATATATTTT	CASSYTAGNTIYF
TRBD2	.	TRBV6-4	TRBJ2-1	16	TGTGCCAGCAGCCCACGAGCGGGGAGCTCCTACAATGAGCAGTTCTTC	CASSPRAGSSYNEQFF
.	.	TRBV27	TRBJ2-1	17	TGTGCCAGCAGTTCCCCTCTATGGGGGGAGGAGGACAATGAGCAGTTCTTC	CASSSPLWGEEDNEQFF
.	.	TRBV7-9	TRBJ1-1	12	TGTGCCAGCATGCAGGGGATGAGTGAAGCTTTCTTT	CASMQGMSEAFF
TRBD1	.	TRBV19	TRBJ1-2	13	TGTGCCAGTAGTCTACAGGGGGACTTTGGCTACACCTTC	CASSLQGDFGYTF
.	.	TRBV6-5	TRBJ1-1	15	TGTGCCAGCAGTTACTCCGGGGCGGGGAGCACTGAAGCTTTCTTT	CASSYSGAGSTEAFF
TRBD1	.	TRBV19	TRBJ1-1	16	TGTGCCAGTAGTATAACGGACAGGGGATGGGTCACTGAAGCTTTCTTT	CASSITDRGWVTEAFF
TRBD2	.	TRBV7-2	TRBJ2-1	15	TGTGCCAGCAGCTTATTGGGACTAGCGGGAGGTGAGCAGTTCTTC	CASSLLGLAGGEQFF
TRBD1	.	TRBV5-1	TRBJ1-4	16	TGCGCCAGCAGCACCCGGACAGGGGGTATAGTTGAAAAACTGTTTTTT	CASSTRTGGIVEKLFF
TRBD2	.	TRBV7-9	TRBJ2-1	16	TGTGCCAGCAGCTTAGGTTCGGCGGGAGTAAGGAATGAGCAGTTCTTC	CASSLGSAGVRNEQFF
.	.	TRBV19	TRBJ2-2	17	TGTGCCAGTAGTATGCATGGCAGGGGGGCGGACACCGGGGAGCTGTTTTTT	CASSMHGRGADTGELFF
TRBD2	.	TRBV7-2	TRBJ2-3	14	TGTGCCAGCAGCCTTAGCGGGGCGACAGATACGCAGTATTTT	CASSLSGATDTQYF
.	.	TRBV10-3	TRBJ1-2	13	TGTGCCATCAGTGAAAACGGAGGAGGGGGCTACACCTTC	CAISENGGGGYTF
TRBD1	.	TRBV10-3	TRBJ2-7	15	TGTGCCATCAGTGAGTCGACCGGGACAGACTACGAGCAGTACTTC	CAISESTGTDYEQYF
.	.	TRBV6-5	TRBJ2-3	13	TGTGCCAGCAGGGGCACGGGCACAGATACGCAGTATTTT	CASRGTGTDTQYF
.	.	TRBV18	TRBJ1-1	14	TGTGCCAGCTCACTTCAGGGTGAGAACACTGAAGCTTTCTTT	CASSLQGENTEAFF
.	.	TRBV7-2	TRBJ2-7	15	TGTGCCAGCAGCTTTGACCCAGGGTTCTCCCTCGAGCAGTACTTC	CASSFDPGFSLEQYF
.	.	TRBV7-9	TRBJ2-1	16	TGTGCCAGCAGCCCCCGGGGTCGGGGTAGGAATAATGAGCAGTTCTTC	CASSPRGRGRNNEQFF
TRBD1	.	TRBV18	TRBJ2-1	15	TGTGCCAGCTCACCCGGGACAGGTCTAGGGAATGAGCAGTTCTTC	CASSPGTGLGNEQFF
.	.	TRBV6-5	TRBJ1-3	13	TGTGCCAGCTTTCAGGGTAGTGGAAACACCATATATTTT	CASFQGSGNTIYF
TRBD1	few	TRBV30	TRBJ2-3	12	TGTGCCTGGACCCGGAAGACAGGGTCTGAGTATTTT	CAWTRKTGSEYF